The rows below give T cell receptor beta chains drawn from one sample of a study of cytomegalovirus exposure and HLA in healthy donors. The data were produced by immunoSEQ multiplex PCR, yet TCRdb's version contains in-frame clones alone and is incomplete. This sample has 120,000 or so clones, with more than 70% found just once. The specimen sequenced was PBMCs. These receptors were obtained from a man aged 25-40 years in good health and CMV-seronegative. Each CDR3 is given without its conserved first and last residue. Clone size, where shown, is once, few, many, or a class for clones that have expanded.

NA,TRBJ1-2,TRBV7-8,ASSTRTGDYGYT
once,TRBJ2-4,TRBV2,ASSGAQGAFDKNIQY
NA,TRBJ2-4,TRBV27,ASRTTGLNIQY
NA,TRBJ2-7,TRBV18,ASSIAGSFNEQY
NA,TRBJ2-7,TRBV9,ASSLLAGGPNEQY
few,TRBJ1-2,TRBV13,ASSRGQGAQDGYT
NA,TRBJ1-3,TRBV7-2,ASSSLGGVISGNTIY
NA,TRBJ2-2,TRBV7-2,ASSLSGTTTGELF
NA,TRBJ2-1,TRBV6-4,ASRGQGNEQF
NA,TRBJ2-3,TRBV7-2,GRGEGTDTQY
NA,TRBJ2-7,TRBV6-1,ASSDLSIEQY
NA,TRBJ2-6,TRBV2,ASNSGKAGRPSSGANVLT
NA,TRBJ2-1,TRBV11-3,ASSNRLAGNNEQF
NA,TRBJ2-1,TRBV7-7,ASSSRSFGTSGSSSYNEQF
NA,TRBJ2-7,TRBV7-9,ASSGGNRLPTGEQY